A single sample is the source of the 17 T cell receptor beta chains below, sequenced in a study of CD8 T cells in ankylosing spondylitis. From the 5' RACE reads, TCRdb called clonotypes with MiXCR, one entry per CDR3 protein. The sample holds about 130,000 distinct CDR3 sequences, about 7% seen once. Material for sequencing was blood, either unsorted or a sorted T cell fraction (not recorded which). The receptors originated from a male donor with ankylosing spondylitis or in good health (not recorded which).

Notes on this clonotype: The germline gene is not matched at one end of the junction; a read error may be the cause. This chain uses TRBV5-1 with TRBJ1-5; D is unresolved. CDR1 and CDR2 (germline): SGHRS, YFSETQ. The CDR3 has 17 amino acids. CDR3 DNA: TGCGCCAGCAGGTTTCCGTTTAAGCAGCGCCGCAATCAGCCCCAGCCTTTT. It translates to CASRFPFKQRRNQPQPF.

In its sample, this clonotype was seen many times. The chain is built from TRBV28 and TRBJ1-6, with 8 bases matching TRBD1. Trimming removed 5 bases from V and 12 bases from J; junction bases left unmatched: 3. The CDR3 consists of 12 residues. Germline V gene sequence: CDR1 MDHEN, CDR2 SYDVKM. CDR3 sequence (DNA): TGTGCCAGCAGTACAGGGGGAGTACCCCTCCACTTT. Translation gives CASSTGGVPLHF.

This clonotype was picked up many times. The chain has TRBV5-1 and TRBJ2-1; 10 bases align to TRBD2. The CDR3 length is 15 residues. The V and J ends lost 1 base and 4 bases, in that order; junction bases with no gene match: 2. Germline V lookup: CDR1 SGHRS, CDR2 YFSETQ. For the CDR3, the DNA is TGCGCCAGCAGCTTGAGCGGGGGGGTTTACAATGAGCAGTTCTTC. Translating gives CASSLSGGVYNEQFF.

This clonotype was counted ten times or more. J is TRBJ1-5 and V is TRBV27; D unresolved. Germline CDR1 MNHEY, CDR2 SMNVEV (reference sequence). V was pared by 2 bases and J by 1 base, with 9 bases between. This CDR3 is 15 amino acids long. DNA for the CDR3: TGTGCCAGCAGTTTAGCTGGCCGAAGCAATCAGCCCCAGCATTTT. This translates into CASSLAGRSNQPQHF.

This clonotype was detected ten times or more. The rearrangement joins TRBV20-1 to TRBJ2-5, with D perhaps matching TRBD1 (6 bases). The CDR3 length is 12 residues. V lost 6 bases and J lost 3, with 11 bases in between. In germline, CDR1 is DFQATT, CDR2 SNEGSKA (reference sequence). Here the CDR3 DNA reads TGCAGTGCCTCGTACAGGGAAGAGACCCAGTACTTC. This sequence encodes CSASYREETQYF.

This clonotype was seen ten or more times. The chain links TRBV5-6 to TRBJ2-7; possible D gene TRBD1, 6 bases. There are 13 residues in the CDR3. Per the germline V gene, CDR1 is SGHDT and CDR2 is YYEEEE. Trimming pared 3 bases from V and 7 bases from J, leaving 14 bases between. CDR3: CASSSGQTREQYF. CDR3 DNA sequence: TGTGCCAGCAGCTCCGGACAGACACGAGAGCAGTACTTC.

This clonotype was found once. This sequence joins TRBV24-1 and TRBJ2-2; 9 positions match TRBD1. There are 16 residues in the CDR3. With V trimmed by 3 bases and J by 4 bases, 5 bases remained unmatched. Looked up from germline, CDR1 is KGHDR and CDR2 is SFDVKD. The chain's CDR3 is CATSDPGQGGTGELFF. The CDR3 nucleotides read TGTGCCACCAGTGATCCGGGACAGGGTGGCACCGGGGAGCTGTTTTTT.

This clonotype has at least ten counts. The chain carries TRBV12-3 or TRBV12-4 and TRBJ1-1; a weak D match, TRBD1 (5 bases). This CDR3 region has 14 residues. Trimming removed 6 bases from V and 1 base from J, with 12 bases in between. The CDR3 here is CASRITGTNTEAFF. The DNA of the CDR3 is TGTGCCAGCAGAATAACCGGGACGAACACTGAAGCTTTCTTT.

This clonotype has at least ten counts. This chain joins TRBV27 and TRBJ2-7; D unresolved. This CDR3 contains 13 residues. Trimming removed 5 bases from V and 1 base from J, with 9 bases in between. Germline CDR1 MNHEY, CDR2 SMNVEV (reference sequence). CDR3 DNA sequence: TGTGCCAGCAGTGGGCCCCTATCCTACGAGCAGTACTTC. Translating gives CASSGPLSYEQYF.

The chain uses TRBV2 and TRBJ1-3; unclear D gene. With 6 bases removed from V and 4 bases from J, the gap between germline ends came to 16 bases. The CDR3 length is 15 residues. CDR1 and CDR2 (germline): SNHLY, FYNNEI. The CDR3 bases are TGTGCCAGCAGAGCGCGAGAGGTACCAGGAAACACCATATATTTT. As protein: CASRAREVPGNTIYF.

This clonotype was observed at least ten times. This rearrangement joins TRBV20-1 to TRBJ2-3; 11 bases are a match to TRBD2. CDR3 length: 15 amino acids. V lost 6 bases, J lost 4 bases, and 9 bases stayed unmatched. CDR1 and CDR2 (germline): DFQATT, SNEGSKA (reference sequence). CDR3 in DNA: TGCAGTGCCCACTTAGCGGGGGGGATGTCAGATACGCAGTATTTT. Its translation is CSAHLAGGMSDTQYF.

In its sample, this clonotype was seen many times. The chain is built from TRBV7-9 and TRBJ2-4, with D perhaps TRBD2 (5 bases). There are 17 residues in the CDR3. Per germline, CDR1 SEHNR and CDR2 FQNEAQ (reference sequence). V shed 5 bases and J shed 0 bases, with 17 bases lying between them. The CDR3 DNA reads TGTGCCAGCAGCGACTCCTGGGGAGAGGAAGCCAAAAACATTCAGTACTTC. Its protein is CASSDSWGEEAKNIQYF. Complete variable domain (other parts from reference TRBV7-9 and TRBJ2-4): DTGVSQNPRHKITKRGQNVTFRCDPISEHNRLYWYRQTLGQGPEFLTYFQNEAQLEKSRLLSDRFSAERPKGSFSTLEIQRTEQGDSAMYLCASSDSWGEEAKNIQYFGAGTRLSVL.

This clonotype was detected ten times or more. The V call is TRBV19, the J call TRBJ2-3; D is unclear. Germline CDR1 reads LNHDA; CDR2 reads SQIVND (reference sequence). The CDR3 loop spans 14 amino acids. Trimming pared 6 bases from V and 4 bases from J, leaving 14 bases between. CDR3 region: CASRLADRPDTQYF. CDR3 bases: TGTGCCAGTAGGTTAGCTGACCGACCAGATACGCAGTATTTT. The full variable domain, in which reference TRBV19 and TRBJ2-3 provide the parts outside the CDR3, is DGGITQSPKYLFRKEGQNVTLSCEQNLNHDAMYWYRQDPGQGLRLIYYSQIVNDFQKGDIAEGYSVSREKKESFPLTVTSAQKNPTAFYLCASRLADRPDTQYFGPGTRLTVL.

The chain combines TRBV4-2 with TRBJ1-1; TRBD1 aligns across 7 bases. V lost 4 bases to trimming and J lost 1 base; unmatched junction nucleotides: 9. This CDR3 region has 16 residues. Germline lookup yields CDR1 LGHNA and CDR2 YNFKEQ. The CDR3: CASSPGIHRGNTEAFF. CDR3 sequence (DNA): TGTGCCAGCAGCCCGGGGATCCACAGGGGGAACACTGAAGCTTTCTTT.

This clonotype was observed many times. V is TRBV20-1 and J is TRBJ2-7, with 7 bases fitting TRBD1. The J segment lost 4 bases and the V segment lost 5 bases, leaving 2 bases of the junction unmatched. The CDR3 covers 11 residues. The germline V gene encodes CDR1 DFQATT and CDR2 SNEGSKA (reference sequence). The CDR3 bases are TGCAGTGCTGCACAGGGGTACGAGCAGTACTTC. Residues: CSAAQGYEQYF.

This clonotype was picked up many times. This chain connects TRBV29-1 to TRBJ2-4; unclear D gene. Germline values: CDR1 SQVTM, CDR2 ANQGSEA. The V gene lost 0 bases and the J gene lost 0 bases, with 9 bases spanning the gap. This CDR3 comprises 15 residues. The CDR3 here is CSVEDPRSAKNIQYF. CDR3 nucleotide sequence: TGCAGCGTTGAAGATCCACGGTCAGCCAAAAACATTCAGTACTTC.

This clonotype was detected ten times or more. V is TRBV29-1 and J is TRBJ2-3; TRBD2 is a possible D gene (5 bases). Germline-derived CDR1 and CDR2 are SQVTM and ANQGSEA. Trimming took 7 bases from V and 6 from J, leaving 11 bases between them. The CDR3 is 11 residues long. The CDR3 DNA reads TGCAGCGGGACTCAGAGGGATACGCAGTATTTT. Its protein is CSGTQRDTQYF.